One sample yielded the 24 T cell receptor beta chains listed below, sequenced in a study of T cells in Graves' hyperthyroidism and ophthalmopathy. From RNA transcripts, TCR beta CDR3 regions were amplified. In the first-round RT-PCR of the TCR CDR3, the HTBI primer set was used. TCRdb called the multiplex PCR reads again in MiXCR, with one record for every CDR3 protein. The sample includes roughly 500,000 distinct CDR3 sequences, around 16% seen only once; the top ten take 25% to 30%. Material for sequencing was blood. The receptors originated from a woman in her 30s with Graves' ophthalmopathy.

As concerns this clonotype: One base away lies a much larger clone, so this may be a sequencing read error. This likely comes from a read error, as the CDR3 has no conserved phenylalanine or tryptophan at its end. CDR3 loop: CASSHSGQGDSPLHL. The CDR3 DNA reads as TGTGCCAGCTCACACTCCGGACAGGGGGATTCACCCCTCCACCTT. V usage is TRBV18 and J usage is TRBJ1-6; 10 nucleotides match TRBD1. This CDR3 region has 15 residues. The germline gives CDR1 KGHSH, CDR2 LQKENI. The V gene end was trimmed by 4 bases and the J gene end by 8 bases; junction bases not matched to a gene: 5.

The chain combines TRBV7-9 with TRBJ2-5, with TRBD1 matching 10 bases. The V segment lost 5 bases and the J segment 1 base; nucleotides outside the gene matches: 22. Germline V gene lookup returns CDR1 SEHNR and CDR2 FQNEAQ (reference sequence). The CDR3 extends over 21 amino acids. The CDR3 reads CASSPPPGTGENTGSQETQYF. The CDR3, as DNA: TGTGCCAGCAGCCCCCCGCCAGGGACAGGGGAGAATACGGGGAGCCAAGAGACCCAGTACTTC.

There are many counts of this clonotype. The gene calls are TRBV7-2 and TRBJ2-5; TRBD2 aligns across 13 bases. Germline V CDR1 and CDR2: SGHTA, FQGNSA. The CDR3 is 18 amino acids. J lost 1 base, V lost 1 base, and 6 bases had no gene match. CDR3 coding DNA: TGTGCCAGCAGCTTAGATCCGGGACTAGCGGGGATCCAAGAGACCCAGTACTTC. Residues: CASSLDPGLAGIQETQYF.

The chain has TRBV29-1 and TRBJ2-1; tentatively, D is TRBD2 (6 bases). The CDR3 length is 15 residues. The V gene's germline CDR1 is SQVTM and CDR2 ANQGSEA. Trimming stripped 3 bases from V and 2 bases from J, with 14 bases between. The CDR3 loop is CSVDTDGGTYNEQFF. CDR3 in DNA: TGCAGCGTTGATACGGACGGGGGTACCTACAATGAGCAGTTCTTC.

The chain is built from TRBV24-1 and TRBJ2-7; D may be TRBD2 (5 bases). Germline CDR1 reads KGHDR; CDR2 reads SFDVKD. V shed 7 bases and J shed 6 bases, with 18 bases lying between them. This CDR3 spans 14 amino acids. The CDR3 region has the DNA TGTGCCACCAGCGGGCACGGGATGGCGTTCGAGCAGTACTTC. This codes for CATSGHGMAFEQYF.

A note on this clonotype: This may stem from a read error, because a much larger clone lies one nucleotide away. The chain combines TRBV12-3 or TRBV12-4 with TRBJ2-7; 7 bases fit TRBD1. This CDR3 is 15 amino acids long. The CDR3 sequence: CAGSPKGQPSYEQYF. The CDR3 DNA sequence: TGTGCCGGCAGTCCAAAGGGACAGCCGTCCTACGAGCAGTACTTC.

This clonotype was counted at least ten times. The CDR3 reads CASSLGVRGLEAFF. For the CDR3, the DNA is TGTGCCAGCAGTTTAGGAGTAAGGGGGCTTGAAGCTTTCTTT. The chain employs TRBV27 and TRBJ1-1, with TRBD1 matching over 7 bases. The CDR3 has 14 amino acids. Trimming cost V 2 bases and J 7 bases; bases outside gene matches: 7. Germline CDR1 and CDR2: MNHEY and SMNVEV (reference sequence).

This clonotype turned up a few times. The chain is built from TRBV25-1 and TRBJ2-2, with 8 positions matching TRBD1. The CDR3 is 16 residues long. The V segment lost 1 base and the J segment 3 bases; nucleotides outside the gene matches: 4. Germline CDR1 reads MGHDK; CDR2 reads SYGVNS. The CDR3 is CASSEFGQGHTGELFF. CDR3 in DNA: TGTGCCAGCAGTGAATTTGGACAGGGTCACACCGGGGAGCTGTTTTTT. Full variable domain (missing parts from reference TRBV25-1 and TRBJ2-2): EADIYQTPRYLVIGTGKKITLECSQTMGHDKMYWYQQDPGMELHLIHYSYGVNSTEKGDLSSESTVSRIRTEHFPLTLESARPSHTSQYLCASSEFGQGHTGELFFGEGSRLTVL.

This clonotype was observed many times. The genes are TRBV27 and TRBJ1-5; the match to TRBD1 covers 10 bases. CDR3 size: 18 residues. Trimming at V came to 6 bases and at J to 4 bases, leaving 15 bases not matched to a gene. Germline CDR1 MNHEY, CDR2 SMNVEV (reference sequence). The CDR3 reads CASSPIKGGTGVNQPQHF. The CDR3 DNA follows: TGTGCCAGCAGCCCTATCAAAGGTGGGACAGGGGTAAATCAGCCCCAGCATTTT.

This CDR3 reads CASSIKSPGGRAVDTQYF. The CDR3 DNA is TGTGCCAGTAGTATAAAATCCCCGGGCGGGAGGGCCGTTGATACGCAGTATTTT. The chain combines TRBV19 with TRBJ2-3; 9 bases line up with TRBD2. The length of the CDR3 is 18 residues. Trimming removed 2 bases from V and 6 bases from J; junction bases left unmatched: 15. From germline, CDR1 is LNHDA and CDR2 SQIVND (reference sequence).

The table lists this clonotype with a few counts. V gene TRBV6-2 or TRBV6-3 combines with J gene TRBJ2-7; 11 bases line up with TRBD2. The CDR3 sequence is 16 residues long. Germline assignment: CDR1 MNHEY and CDR2 SVGEGT. J was trimmed by 2 bases and V by 6 bases; bases with no gene match: 9. In nucleotides, the CDR3 is TGTGCCAGCAGGCTAACCCTAGCGGGGGGAACCTACGAGCAGTACTTC. It specifies CASRLTLAGGTYEQYF.

This clonotype was counted at least ten times. This rearrangement joins TRBV12-3 or TRBV12-4 to TRBJ2-1; TRBD2 matches 10 bases. The CDR3 has 15 amino acids. With 3 bases clipped from V and 6 bases from J, the junction kept 5 bases outside the gene matches. CDR3 sequence (DNA): TGTGCCAGCAGTTTCGGACTAGCGGACATCAATGAGCAGTTCTTC. It specifies CASSFGLADINEQFF.

In this sample, this clonotype turned up a few times. This rearrangement joins TRBV4-1 to TRBJ2-5; D gene uncertain. V was clipped by 3 bases and J by 4 bases, with 9 bases between them. Germline loops: CDR1 MGHRA, CDR2 YSYEKL. The CDR3 is 13 residues long. CDR3 sequence: CASSHPPGETQYF. The CDR3 nucleotides are TGCGCCAGCAGCCACCCCCCTGGAGAGACCCAGTACTTC.

This clonotype appeared many times. V and J are TRBV12-3 or TRBV12-4 and TRBJ1-6, with a tentative D call TRBD1 (6 bases). The V end lost 4 bases, the J end lost 10 bases, and 11 bases lay between the germline ends. The CDR3 covers 13 residues. CDR3 in DNA: TGTGCCAGCAGTTGGCAGGGGTTATCACCCCTCCACTTT. Its translation is CASSWQGLSPLHF.

In its sample, this clonotype was seen many times. The chain uses TRBV18 and TRBJ2-7; maybe TRBD1 (5 bases). V was shortened by 0 bases and J by 3 bases, with 9 bases between the two germline ends. This CDR3 is 14 amino acids long. Germline loops: CDR1 KGHSH, CDR2 LQKENI. CDR3 in amino acids: CASSPPVRDYEQYF. The CDR3 nucleotides are TGTGCCAGCTCACCACCCGTCAGGGACTACGAGCAGTACTTC. Using reference TRBV18 and TRBJ2-7 for the parts outside the CDR3, the full variable domain is NAGVMQNPRHLVRRRGQEARLRCSPMKGHSHVYWYRQLPEEGLKFMVYLQKENIIDESGMPKERFSAEFPKEGPSILRIQQVVRGDSAAYFCASSPPVRDYEQYFGPGTRLTVT.

This chain links TRBV20-1 with TRBJ2-2, with 8 bases that match TRBD2. This CDR3 has 15 residues. V gave up 6 bases and J gave up 2 bases; unmatched junction bases: 8. The germline gives CDR1 DFQATT, CDR2 SNEGSKA (reference sequence). CDR3 region: CSASSGNLNTGELFF. The CDR3 nucleotides read TGCAGTGCAAGTAGCGGGAACCTTAACACCGGGGAGCTGTTTTTT.

This clonotype has a handful of counts. CDR3 sequence (DNA): TGTGCCAGCAGCTCGCGGACAGGGGCCGGGGAGCTGTTTTTT. It specifies CASSSRTGAGELFF. The chain is built from TRBV7-2 and TRBJ2-2, with 9 bases matching TRBD1. Germline CDR1 reads SGHTA; CDR2 reads FQGNSA. V lost 4 bases to trimming and J lost 6 bases; unmatched junction nucleotides: 3. The CDR3 has 14 amino acids.

This clonotype appeared a few times. The CDR3 loop is CASRAPGTENTEAFF. DNA for the CDR3: TGTGCCAGCAGGGCCCCCGGGACAGAAAACACTGAAGCTTTCTTT. J is TRBJ1-1 and V is TRBV28; 7 nucleotides line up with TRBD1. From germline, CDR1 is MDHEN and CDR2 SYDVKM. This CDR3 contains 15 residues. J gave up 2 bases and V 6 bases, and 9 bases lay outside the gene matches.

This clonotype has a handful of counts. The chain is built from TRBV12-5 and TRBJ1-6; a weak D match, TRBD1 (6 bases). From germline, CDR1 is LGHNT and CDR2 FRNRAP. The CDR3 is 19 amino acids. The V and J ends lost 1 base and 0 bases respectively, with 16 bases between them. The CDR3, as DNA: TGTGCTAGTGGTTTGGGGGAAATACAGGGACGCTCCTATAATTCACCCCTCCACTTT. Encoded protein: CASGLGEIQGRSYNSPLHF.

This clonotype was observed at least ten times. The chain uses TRBV3-1 and TRBJ2-7, with 7 bases matching TRBD1. The germline V gene encodes CDR1 LGHDT and CDR2 YNNKEL (reference sequence). This CDR3 comprises 15 residues. After removal of 6 bases from V and 1 base from J, the junction contained 9 bases not matched to a gene. CDR3 bases: TGTGCCAGCAGTCACGAAAGGACAGGTTCCTACGAGCAGTACTTC. It codes for CASSHERTGSYEQYF.

This chain joins TRBV28 and TRBJ2-3, with 7 bases matching TRBD2. Germline CDR1 and CDR2: MDHEN and SYDVKM. With V trimmed by 5 bases and J by 0 bases, 11 bases remained unmatched. The CDR3 runs to 17 residues. This CDR3 reads CASSESFGRESTDTQYF. The CDR3 region has the DNA TGTGCCAGCAGTGAATCCTTTGGGCGGGAGAGCACAGATACGCAGTATTTT.

This clonotype was recorded at least ten times. V and J are TRBV7-9 and TRBJ2-5, with a tentative D call TRBD2 (6 bases). The germline gives CDR1 SEHNR, CDR2 FQNEAQ (reference sequence). CDR3 size: 13 residues. V was cut by 3 bases and J by 3 bases, with 8 bases left in between. The CDR3 is CASSFWGEETQYF. In DNA form, the CDR3 reads TGTGCCAGCAGCTTTTGGGGGGAAGAGACCCAGTACTTC.

This rearrangement joins TRBV27 to TRBJ2-4; no clear D gene. There are 13 residues in the CDR3. The V end lost 6 bases, the J end lost 7 bases, and 13 bases lay between the germline ends. Germline CDR1 reads MNHEY; CDR2 reads SMNVEV (reference sequence). The CDR3: CASRPGPKNIQYF. CDR3 nucleotides: TGTGCCAGCAGGCCCGGGCCGAAGAACATTCAGTACTTC.

V usage is TRBV6-1 and J usage is TRBJ2-1; a weak D match, TRBD1 (5 bases). Looked up from germline, CDR1 is MNHNS and CDR2 is SASEGT. V was pared by 6 bases and J by 6 bases, with 18 bases between. The CDR3 covers 15 residues. The CDR3 nucleotides read TGTGCCAGCAGAATCACCCCCGGACAAATCAATGAGCAGTTCTTC. Translation: CASRITPGQINEQFF.